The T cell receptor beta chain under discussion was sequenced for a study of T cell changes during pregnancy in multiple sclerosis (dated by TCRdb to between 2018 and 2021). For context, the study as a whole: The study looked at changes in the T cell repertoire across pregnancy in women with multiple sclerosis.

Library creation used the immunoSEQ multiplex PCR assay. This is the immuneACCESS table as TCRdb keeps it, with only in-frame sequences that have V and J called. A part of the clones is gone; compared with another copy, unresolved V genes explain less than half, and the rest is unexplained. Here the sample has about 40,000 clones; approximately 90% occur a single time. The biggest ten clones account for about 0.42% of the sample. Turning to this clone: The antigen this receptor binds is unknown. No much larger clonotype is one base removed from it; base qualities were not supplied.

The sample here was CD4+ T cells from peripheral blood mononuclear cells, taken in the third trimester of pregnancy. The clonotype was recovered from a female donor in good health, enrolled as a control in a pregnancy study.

CDR3 region: CASSRTGTPSYEQYF. The DNA reads TGTGCCAGCAGCCGGACAGGGACCCCTTCCTACGAGCAGTACTTC. The V and J genes are TRBV14 and TRBJ2-7; 8 bases in between match TRBD1. Here V drops 4 bases and J drops 1 base, and the junction holds 6 bases not matched to any gene. Sequences SGHDN (CDR1) and FVKESK (CDR2) are obtained from the germline V gene. The CDR3 covers 15 residues, taking in both the cysteine and the phenylalanine. Left in the record is the CDR3 DNA by itself, 45 bases read in frame from the first base.